This T cell receptor (beta chain) was found in a study of blood T cell repertoires in COVID-19. The CDR3 sequence is 11 residues long. V gave up 5 bases and J gave up 9 bases, with 5 bases separating them. CDR1 SEHNR and CDR2 FQNEAQ come from the germline V gene (reference sequence). This table comes from immunoSEQ multiplex PCR, and its TCRdb copy is limited to in-frame clones, with some not included. The sample records around 250,000 clones, about nine tenths being singletons. This sequence originates from a human donor in a cohort exposed to, infected with or recovered from COVID-19 (not recorded which). The donor label of this sample is uncertain. Specimen: PBMCs or T cells enriched from blood (not recorded which). The J gene is TRBJ1-6, the V gene TRBV7-9, with unresolved D. This chain's CDR3 is CASSAGSPLHF. Here the CDR3 DNA reads TGTGCCAGCAGCGCCGGTTCACCCCTCCACTTT.